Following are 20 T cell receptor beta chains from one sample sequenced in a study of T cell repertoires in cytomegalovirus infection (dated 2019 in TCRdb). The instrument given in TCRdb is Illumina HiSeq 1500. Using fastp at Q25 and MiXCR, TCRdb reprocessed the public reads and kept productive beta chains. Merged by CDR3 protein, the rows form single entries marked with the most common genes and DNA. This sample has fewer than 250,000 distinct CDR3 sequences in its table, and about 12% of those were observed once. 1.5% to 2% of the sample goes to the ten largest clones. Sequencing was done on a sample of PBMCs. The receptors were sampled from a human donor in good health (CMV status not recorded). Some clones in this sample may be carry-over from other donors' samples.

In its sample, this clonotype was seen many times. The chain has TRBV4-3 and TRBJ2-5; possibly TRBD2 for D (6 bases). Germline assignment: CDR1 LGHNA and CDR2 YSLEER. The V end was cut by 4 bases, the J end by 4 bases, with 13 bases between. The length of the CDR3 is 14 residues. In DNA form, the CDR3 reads TGCGCCAGCAGCCCGAGGGCGGGGAGAGAGACCCAGTACTTC. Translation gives CASSPRAGRETQYF.

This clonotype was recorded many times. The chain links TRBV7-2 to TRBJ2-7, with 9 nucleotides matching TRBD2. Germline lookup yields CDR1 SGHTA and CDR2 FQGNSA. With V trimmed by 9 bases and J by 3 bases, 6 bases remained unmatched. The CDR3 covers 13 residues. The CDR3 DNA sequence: TGTGCCAGTGCTAGCGGGGTTTTCTACGAGCAGTACTTC. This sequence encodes CASASGVFYEQYF.

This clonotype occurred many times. CDR3 loop: CATQFSIGAGEQYF. As DNA, the CDR3 is TGTGCCACCCAGTTTAGTATAGGGGCAGGCGAGCAGTACTTC. The genes are TRBV12-3 or TRBV12-4 and TRBJ2-7; weak D call: TRBD1 (5 bases). The CDR3 spans 14 residues. Trimming took 10 bases from V and 6 from J, leaving 22 bases between them.

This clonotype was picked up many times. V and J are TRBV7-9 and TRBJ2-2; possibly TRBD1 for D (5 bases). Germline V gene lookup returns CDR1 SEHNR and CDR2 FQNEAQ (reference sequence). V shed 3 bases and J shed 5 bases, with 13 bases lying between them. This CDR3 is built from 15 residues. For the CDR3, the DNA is TGTGCCAGCAGCTTGGTGGGGCCTCGGACCGGGGAGCTGTTTTTT. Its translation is CASSLVGPRTGELFF. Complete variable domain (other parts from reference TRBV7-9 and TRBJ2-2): DTGVSQNPRHKITKRGQNVTFRCDPISEHNRLYWYRQTLGQGPEFLTYFQNEAQLEKSRLLSDRFSAERPKGSFSTLEIQRTEQGDSAMYLCASSLVGPRTGELFFGEGSRLTVL.

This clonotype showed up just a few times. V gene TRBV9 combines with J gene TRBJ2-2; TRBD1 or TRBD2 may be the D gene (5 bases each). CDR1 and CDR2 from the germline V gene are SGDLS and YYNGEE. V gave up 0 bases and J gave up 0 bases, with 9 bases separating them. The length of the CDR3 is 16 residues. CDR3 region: CASSVDMGANTGELFF. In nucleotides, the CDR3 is TGTGCCAGCAGCGTAGATATGGGGGCGAACACCGGGGAGCTGTTTTTT.

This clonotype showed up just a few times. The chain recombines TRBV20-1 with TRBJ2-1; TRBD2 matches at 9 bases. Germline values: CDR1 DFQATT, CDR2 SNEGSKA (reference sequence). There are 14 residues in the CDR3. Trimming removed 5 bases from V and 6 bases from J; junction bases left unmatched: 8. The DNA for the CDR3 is TGCAGTGCTTCCCGGCGGGAGGGCCGCAATGAGCAGTTCTTC. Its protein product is CSASRREGRNEQFF.

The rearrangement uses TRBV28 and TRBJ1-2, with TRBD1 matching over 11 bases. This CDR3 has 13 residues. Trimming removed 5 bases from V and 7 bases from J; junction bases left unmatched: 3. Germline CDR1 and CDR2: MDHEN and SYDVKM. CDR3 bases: TGTGCCAGCAGTCGGACAGGGGGCGGTGGCTACACCTTC. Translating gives CASSRTGGGGYTF.

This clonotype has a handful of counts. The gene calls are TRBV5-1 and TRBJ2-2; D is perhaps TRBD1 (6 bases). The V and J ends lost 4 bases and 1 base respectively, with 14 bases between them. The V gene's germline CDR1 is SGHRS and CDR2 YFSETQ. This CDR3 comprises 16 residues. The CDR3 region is CASSRTPGQNTGELFF. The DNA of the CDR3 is TGCGCCAGCAGCCGCACGCCGGGACAGAACACCGGGGAGCTGTTTTTT.

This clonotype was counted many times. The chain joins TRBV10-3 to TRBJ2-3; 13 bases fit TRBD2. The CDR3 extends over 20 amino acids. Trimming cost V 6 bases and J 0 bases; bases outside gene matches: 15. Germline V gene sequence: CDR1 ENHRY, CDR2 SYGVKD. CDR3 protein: CAIRPGLAGPILSSTDTQYF. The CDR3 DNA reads TGTGCCATCAGGCCGGGACTAGCGGGGCCTATACTCTCTAGCACAGATACGCAGTATTTT.

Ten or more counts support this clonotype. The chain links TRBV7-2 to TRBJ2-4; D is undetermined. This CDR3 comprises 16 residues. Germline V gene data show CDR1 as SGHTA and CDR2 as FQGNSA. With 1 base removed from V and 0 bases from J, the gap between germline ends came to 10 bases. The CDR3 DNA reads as TGTGCCAGCAGCTTAGATAGTTGGAGAGCCAAAAACATTCAGTACTTC. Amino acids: CASSLDSWRAKNIQYF. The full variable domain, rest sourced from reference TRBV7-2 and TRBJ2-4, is GAGVSQSPSNKVTEKGKDVELRCDPISGHTALYWYRQSLGQGLEFLIYFQGNSAPDKSGLPSDRFSAERTGGSVSTLTIQRTQQEDSAVYLCASSLDSWRAKNIQYFGAGTRLSVL.

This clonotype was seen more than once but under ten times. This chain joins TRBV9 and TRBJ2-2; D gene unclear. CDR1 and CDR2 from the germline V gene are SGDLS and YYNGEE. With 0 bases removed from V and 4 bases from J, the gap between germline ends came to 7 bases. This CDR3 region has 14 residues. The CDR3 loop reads CASSVAVFTGELFF. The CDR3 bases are TGTGCCAGCAGCGTAGCGGTATTCACCGGGGAGCTGTTTTTT.

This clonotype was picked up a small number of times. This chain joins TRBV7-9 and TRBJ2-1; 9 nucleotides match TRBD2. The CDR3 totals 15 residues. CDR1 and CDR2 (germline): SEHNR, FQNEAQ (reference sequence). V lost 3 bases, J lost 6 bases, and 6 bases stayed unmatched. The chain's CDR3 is CASSLALAGRNEQFF. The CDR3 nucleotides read TGTGCCAGCAGCTTGGCTCTAGCGGGGCGCAATGAGCAGTTCTTC.

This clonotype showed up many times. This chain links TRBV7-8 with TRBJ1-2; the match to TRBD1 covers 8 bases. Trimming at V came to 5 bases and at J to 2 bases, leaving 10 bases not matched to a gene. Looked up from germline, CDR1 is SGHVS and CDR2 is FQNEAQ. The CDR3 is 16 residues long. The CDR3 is CASSQPGQEGNYGYTF. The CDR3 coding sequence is TGTGCCAGCAGCCAACCGGGACAGGAGGGAAACTATGGCTACACCTTC.

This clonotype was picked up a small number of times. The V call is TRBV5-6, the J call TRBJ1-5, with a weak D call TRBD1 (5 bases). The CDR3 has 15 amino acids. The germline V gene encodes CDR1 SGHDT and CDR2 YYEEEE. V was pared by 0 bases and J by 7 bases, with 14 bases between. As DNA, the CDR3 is TGTGCCAGCAGCTTGGCCAGGGAAGCCGGCCAGCCCCAGCATTTT. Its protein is CASSLAREAGQPQHF.

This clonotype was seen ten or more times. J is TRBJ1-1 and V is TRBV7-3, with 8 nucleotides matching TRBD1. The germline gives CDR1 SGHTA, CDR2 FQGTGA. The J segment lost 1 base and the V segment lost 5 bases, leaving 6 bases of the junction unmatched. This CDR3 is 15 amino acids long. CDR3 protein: CASSLGTGGNTEAFF. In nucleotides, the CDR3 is TGTGCCAGCAGCCTTGGGACAGGAGGGAACACTGAAGCTTTCTTT.

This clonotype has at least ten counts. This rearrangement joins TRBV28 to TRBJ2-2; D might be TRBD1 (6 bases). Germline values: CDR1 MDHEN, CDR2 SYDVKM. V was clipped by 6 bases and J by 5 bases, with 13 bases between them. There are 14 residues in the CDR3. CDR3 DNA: TGTGCCAGCAGCTTCACAGGGATAACCGGGGAGCTGTTTTTT. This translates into CASSFTGITGELFF. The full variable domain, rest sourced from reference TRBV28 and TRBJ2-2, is DVKVTQSSRYLVKRTGEKVFLECVQDMDHENMFWYRQDPGLGLRLIYFSYDVKMKEKGDIPEGYSVSREKKERFSLILESASTNQTSMYLCASSFTGITGELFFGEGSRLTVL.

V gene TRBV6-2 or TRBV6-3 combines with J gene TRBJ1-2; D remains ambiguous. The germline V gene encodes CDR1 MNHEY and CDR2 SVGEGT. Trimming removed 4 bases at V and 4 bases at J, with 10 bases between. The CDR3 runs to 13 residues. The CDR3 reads CASSLRAIYGYTF. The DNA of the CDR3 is TGTGCCAGCAGTTTGCGGGCGATCTATGGCTACACCTTC.

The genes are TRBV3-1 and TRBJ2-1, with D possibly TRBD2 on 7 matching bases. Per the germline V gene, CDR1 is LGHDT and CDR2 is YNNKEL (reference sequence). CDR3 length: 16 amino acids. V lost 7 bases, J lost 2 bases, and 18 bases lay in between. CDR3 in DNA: TGTGCCAGCACCCAGAGGGAGGGGGGCCCCTACAATGAGCAGTTCTTC. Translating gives CASTQREGGPYNEQFF.

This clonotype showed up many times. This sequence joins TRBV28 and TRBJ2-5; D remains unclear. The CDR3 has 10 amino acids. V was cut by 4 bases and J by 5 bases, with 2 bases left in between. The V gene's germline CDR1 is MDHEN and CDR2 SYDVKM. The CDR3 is CASSSETQYF. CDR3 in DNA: TGTGCCAGCAGTTCTGAGACCCAGTACTTC.

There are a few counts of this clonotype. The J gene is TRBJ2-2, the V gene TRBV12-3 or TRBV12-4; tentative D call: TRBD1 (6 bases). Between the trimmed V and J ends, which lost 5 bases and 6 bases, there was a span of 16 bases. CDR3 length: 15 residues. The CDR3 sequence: CASSPERGTAGELFF. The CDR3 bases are TGTGCCAGCAGTCCCGAGAGGGGGACGGCCGGGGAGCTGTTTTTT.